The 26 T cell receptor beta chains presented below share a single source sample, sequenced in a study of T cell repertoires in cytomegalovirus infection. TCRdb re-analysed the reads in MiXCR, keeping a single row per CDR3 protein. The sample gives roughly 60,000 distinct CDR3 sequences, around 34% of which show up once; about two thirds is in the top ten. These receptors are not linked to any known antigen. The sequenced material came from PBMCs, sequenced either directly or after in vitro stimulation (not recorded which). These receptors came from a human donor in good health (CMV status not recorded). Some clones in this sample may be carry-over from other donors' samples.

V is TRBV4-2 and J is TRBJ2-7; D unresolved. This CDR3 contains 12 residues. CDR1 LGHNA and CDR2 YNFKEQ come from the germline V gene. Trimming removed 0 bases from V and 9 bases from J, with 9 bases in between. The CDR3 DNA follows: TGTGCCAGCAGCCAAGAGGGGATGGCGCAGTACTTC. This translates into CASSQEGMAQYF.

To note about this clonotype: A read error is likely, as this CDR3 ends without the conserved phenylalanine or tryptophan. The rearrangement uses TRBV12-3 or TRBV12-4 and TRBJ2-1; TRBD1 agrees at 9 bases. V trimming: 5 bases; J trimming: 10 bases; junction bases outside the gene matches: 6. The CDR3 totals 13 residues. The CDR3 region is CASSLYRGHEQFL. CDR3 bases: TGTGCCAGCAGTCTGTACAGGGGGCACGAGCAGTTCCTC.

The J gene is TRBJ2-7, the V gene TRBV15, with 8 bases matching TRBD1. V dropped 1 base and J dropped 1; count of bases not matched to a gene: 3. This CDR3 region has 15 residues. Germline values: CDR1 LNHNV, CDR2 YYDKDF (reference sequence). CDR3 in amino acids: CATSRGRDRSYEQYF. The CDR3 nucleotides read TGTGCCACCAGCAGAGGCCGGGACAGGTCCTACGAGCAGTACTTC.

The rearrangement joins TRBV7-7 to TRBJ2-3, with 7 bases identical to TRBD2. CDR1 and CDR2 (germline): SSHAT, FNYEAQ (reference sequence). The CDR3 length is 15 residues. Germline trimming cut 5 bases from V and 5 bases from J; bases unmatched to any gene: 10. The CDR3, as DNA: TGTGCCAGCAGCGGGGGGGACTTAGAGCAAGATACGCAGTATTTT. Residues: CASSGGDLEQDTQYF. The entire variable domain, with the rest obtained from reference TRBV7-7 and TRBJ2-3, is as follows: GAGVSQSPRYKVTKRGQDVTLRCDPISSHATLYWYQQALGQGPEFLTYFNYEAQPDKSGLPSDRFSAERPEGSISTLTIQRTEQRDSAMYRCASSGGDLEQDTQYFGPGTRLTVL.

The genes are TRBV10-3 and TRBJ2-1; 12 nucleotides match TRBD2. Germline V gene data show CDR1 as ENHRY and CDR2 as SYGVKD. With V trimmed by 0 bases and J by 12 bases, 9 bases remained unmatched. CDR3 length equals 16 residues. In DNA form, the CDR3 reads TGTGCCATCAGTGAGTCGGGTTCTGGACTAGCGGGATCGCAGTTCTTC. Protein: CAISESGSGLAGSQFF.

The V and J genes are TRBV28 and TRBJ1-3; D perhaps matches TRBD1 (5 bases). From germline, CDR1 is MDHEN and CDR2 SYDVKM. CDR3 length: 12 amino acids. The V and J ends lost 2 bases and 7 bases respectively, with 6 bases between them. The CDR3 region is CASSLKGNTIYF. The CDR3 nucleotides read TGTGCCAGCAGTTTAAAGGGGAACACCATATATTTT.

Many counts were recorded for this clonotype. The chain employs TRBV7-6 and TRBJ2-3; D is possibly TRBD1 (8 bases). From germline, CDR1 is SGHVS and CDR2 FNYEAQ. V was pared by 5 bases and J by 4 bases, with 13 bases between. The CDR3 length is 14 residues. CDR3 nucleotides: TGTGCCAGCAGCCTCACAGGGGGGGCAGATACGCAGTATTTT. Residues: CASSLTGGADTQYF. Looking up the rest from reference TRBV7-6 and TRBJ2-3 gives the full variable domain: GAGVSQSPRYKVTKRGQDVALRCDPISGHVSLYWYRQALGQGPEFLTYFNYEAQQDKSGLPNDRFSAERPEGSISTLTIQRTEQRDSAMYRCASSLTGGADTQYFGPGTRLTVL.

V is TRBV20-1 and J is TRBJ2-5; the match to TRBD2 covers 7 bases. With V trimmed by 6 bases and J by 2 bases, 9 bases remained unmatched. The CDR3 spans 14 residues. CDR1 DFQATT and CDR2 SNEGSKA come from the germline V gene (reference sequence). The CDR3 DNA reads as TGCAGTGCCAAAGTACCGGGACTACAAGAGACCCAGTACTTC. Its translation: CSAKVPGLQETQYF.

The chain links TRBV11-2 to TRBJ2-5, with TRBD2 identical over 8 bases. This CDR3 contains 14 residues. Trimming at V came to 8 bases and at J to 3 bases, leaving 8 bases not matched to a gene. Germline loops: CDR1 SGHAT, CDR2 FQNNGV. This chain's CDR3 is CASRKTSDKETQYF. The CDR3 region has the DNA TGTGCCAGCCGCAAGACTAGCGACAAAGAGACCCAGTACTTC.

This clonotype was detected only a few times. This chain joins TRBV19 and TRBJ2-1; 11 bases are shared with TRBD2. Germline V lookup: CDR1 LNHDA, CDR2 SQIVND (reference sequence). V was clipped by 6 bases and J by 8 bases; unmatched bases: 9. The CDR3 length is 15 residues. The CDR3 region has the DNA TGTGCCAGTAGGGCTACTAGCGGGAGAATCTATGAGCAGTTCTTC. It codes for CASRATSGRIYEQFF.

In its sample, this clonotype was seen a few times. The chain carries TRBV12-3 or TRBV12-4 and TRBJ2-1; D is uncertain. Trimming left V 5 bases short and J 7 bases short, with 6 bases between. This CDR3 spans 11 amino acids. The CDR3 is CASSRINEQFF. CDR3 nucleotide sequence: TGTGCCAGCAGTCGCATTAATGAGCAGTTCTTC.

The chain employs TRBV7-2 and TRBJ1-5; D gene ambiguous. CDR3 length: 15 amino acids. Germline-derived CDR1 and CDR2 are SGHTA and FQGNSA. Trimming removed 2 bases from V and 1 base from J, with 9 bases in between. The CDR3 nucleotides read TGTGCCAGCAGCTTACTGTCGGGGAGCAATCAGCCCCAGCATTTT. It is translated as CASSLLSGSNQPQHF. Full variable domain (missing parts from reference TRBV7-2 and TRBJ1-5): GAGVSQSPSNKVTEKGKDVELRCDPISGHTALYWYRQSLGQGLEFLIYFQGNSAPDKSGLPSDRFSAERTGGSVSTLTIQRTQQEDSAVYLCASSLLSGSNQPQHFGDGTRLSIL.

This clonotype has a handful of counts. The chain carries TRBV12-3 or TRBV12-4 and TRBJ1-1; D is uncertain. V lost 6 bases, J lost 0 bases, and 11 bases lay in between. This CDR3 contains 14 residues. CDR3 nucleotide sequence: TGTGCCAGCAGGTCTTATGCCTTGAACACTGAAGCTTTCTTT. It yields the protein CASRSYALNTEAFF.

In nucleotides, the CDR3 is TGTGCCAGCAGCTACACAGGAAGTCCTGGAAACACCATATATTTT. Residues: CASSYTGSPGNTIYF. J is TRBJ1-3 and V is TRBV6-8; D is possibly TRBD1 (5 bases). The germline V and J ends were trimmed by 6 bases and 2 bases, with 14 bases remaining between them. Germline loops: CDR1 MNHGY, CDR2 SAAAGT. The CDR3 is 15 amino acids.

This clonotype was counted once. The CDR3 DNA is TGTGCCAGTAGTATCGACAGGGGGTACTATGGCTACACCTTC. It translates to CASSIDRGYYGYTF. The V and J genes are TRBV19 and TRBJ1-2, with TRBD1 matching over 9 bases. The germline CDR1 and CDR2 sequences are LNHDA and SQIVND (reference sequence). V trimming: 3 bases; J trimming: 3 bases; junction bases outside the gene matches: 2. CDR3 length equals 14 residues.

In DNA form, the CDR3 reads TGCGCCAGCAGCCATGGCGGGAGAGGAACAGATACGCAGTATTTT. This encodes CASSHGGRGTDTQYF. The chain employs TRBV4-3 and TRBJ2-3; 7 positions agree with TRBD2. The germline V gene has CDR1 LGHNA and CDR2 YSLEER. The CDR3 loop spans 15 amino acids. V was pared by 3 bases and J by 3 bases, with 6 bases of the junction left unmatched.

The rearrangement links TRBV6-1 to TRBJ1-2, with a weak D call TRBD1 (5 bases). This CDR3 comprises 14 residues. CDR1 and CDR2 from the germline V gene are MNHNS and SASEGT. Trimming stripped 8 bases from V and 4 bases from J, with 17 bases between. This CDR3 is CASGTAPPLYGYTF. In DNA, the CDR3 is TGTGCCAGCGGGACGGCGCCTCCCCTCTATGGCTACACCTTC.

The rearrangement uses TRBV28 and TRBJ1-4; a weak D match, TRBD1 (5 bases). The CDR3 consists of 15 residues. In germline, CDR1 is MDHEN, CDR2 SYDVKM. With 3 bases removed from V and 3 bases from J, the gap between germline ends came to 11 bases. The CDR3 nucleotides read TGTGCCAGCAGTTTCCCCGGGACGGCTAATGAAAAACTGTTTTTT. As protein: CASSFPGTANEKLFF.

The sample holds a few counts of this clonotype. V usage is TRBV28 and J usage is TRBJ2-1; 9 nucleotides align to TRBD2. From germline, CDR1 is MDHEN and CDR2 SYDVKM. Germline trimming cut 8 bases from V and 4 bases from J; bases unmatched to any gene: 15. The CDR3 runs to 17 residues. Here the CDR3 DNA reads TGTGCCAGCCACGGGGCTAGCGGGGTCGCCGGGTACAATGAGCAGTTCTTC. It translates to CASHGASGVAGYNEQFF.

The rearrangement links TRBV7-6 to TRBJ2-3; D call uncertain. From germline, CDR1 is SGHVS and CDR2 FNYEAQ. The V and J ends lost 1 base and 4 bases respectively, with 6 bases between them. The CDR3 runs to 13 residues. The CDR3 protein is CASSLDGPDTQYF. The DNA of the CDR3 is TGTGCCAGCAGCTTAGATGGGCCAGATACGCAGTATTTT.

The V and J genes are TRBV7-2 and TRBJ2-1; 12 nucleotides align to TRBD2. Unmatched junction bases numbered 17, after V lost 9 bases and J lost 2 bases. The CDR3 runs 19 residues. Germline values: CDR1 SGHTA, CDR2 FQGNSA. The chain's CDR3 is CASHPTRLAGGGAYNEQFF. The CDR3 DNA is TGTGCCAGTCACCCGACGAGGCTAGCGGGAGGGGGGGCCTACAATGAGCAGTTCTTC.

This clonotype was seen a handful of times. The V and J genes are TRBV12-3 or TRBV12-4 and TRBJ2-5, with 10 positions matching TRBD1. This CDR3 contains 16 residues. J was trimmed by 5 bases and V by 6 bases; bases with no gene match: 12. CDR3: CASSDAGTGVSETQYF. CDR3 nucleotide sequence: TGTGCCAGCAGCGACGCCGGGACAGGGGTTTCGGAGACCCAGTACTTC.

This clonotype is a singleton in its sample. This sequence joins TRBV30 and TRBJ1-2; a weak D match, TRBD1 (5 bases). The CDR3 has 14 amino acids. The germline V gene has CDR1 GTSNPN and CDR2 SVGIG (reference sequence). The ends were cut back, 1 base at V and 4 bases at J, with 13 bases in the middle. The CDR3 reads CAWSGQLQSYGYTF. The CDR3 nucleotides are TGTGCCTGGAGTGGACAGCTCCAATCCTATGGCTACACCTTC.

The chain recombines TRBV20-1 with TRBJ2-5, with 7 bases fitting TRBD1. CDR1 DFQATT and CDR2 SNEGSKA come from the germline V gene (reference sequence). After removal of 6 bases from V and 1 base from J, the junction contained 8 bases not matched to a gene. This CDR3 spans 14 amino acids. CDR3 region: CSAMRQGFQETQYF. CDR3 DNA: TGCAGTGCCATGAGACAGGGTTTCCAAGAGACCCAGTACTTC.

This clonotype was counted between two and nine times. The chain joins TRBV6-5 to TRBJ2-3, with no clear D. Trimming left V 6 bases short and J 3 bases short, with 13 bases between. Per germline, CDR1 MNHEY and CDR2 SVGAGI. The CDR3 has 14 amino acids. CDR3 in DNA: TGTGCCAGCAGCCCTTACGACCGGACAGATACGCAGTATTTT. Protein product: CASSPYDRTDTQYF.

This clonotype was counted once. The chain is built from TRBV28 and TRBJ2-1; perhaps TRBD1 as D (6 bases). The germline gives CDR1 MDHEN, CDR2 SYDVKM. This CDR3 is 15 amino acids long. Between the trimmed V and J ends, which lost 7 bases and 2 bases, there was a span of 15 bases. The CDR3 loop is CASNLQGAAYNEQFF. The DNA of the CDR3 is TGTGCCAGCAACCTACAGGGAGCCGCCTACAATGAGCAGTTCTTC.